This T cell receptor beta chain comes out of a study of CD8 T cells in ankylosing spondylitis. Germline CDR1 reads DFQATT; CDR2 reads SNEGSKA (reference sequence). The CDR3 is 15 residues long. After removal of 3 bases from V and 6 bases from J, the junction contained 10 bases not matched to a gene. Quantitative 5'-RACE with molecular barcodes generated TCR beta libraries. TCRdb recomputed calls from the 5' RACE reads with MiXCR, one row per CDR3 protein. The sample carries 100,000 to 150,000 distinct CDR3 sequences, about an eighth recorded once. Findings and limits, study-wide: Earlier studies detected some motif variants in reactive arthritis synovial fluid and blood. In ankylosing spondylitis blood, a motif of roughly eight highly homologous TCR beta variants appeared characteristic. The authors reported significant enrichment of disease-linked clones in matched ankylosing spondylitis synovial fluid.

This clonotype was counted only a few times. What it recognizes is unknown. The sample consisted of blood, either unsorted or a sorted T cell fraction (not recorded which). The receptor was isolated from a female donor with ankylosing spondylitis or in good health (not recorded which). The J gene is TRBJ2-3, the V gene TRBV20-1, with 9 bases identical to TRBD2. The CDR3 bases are TGCAGTGCTAGGTCCCAGCGGGGGGTCCGGGATACGCAGTATTTT. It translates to CSARSQRGVRDTQYF.